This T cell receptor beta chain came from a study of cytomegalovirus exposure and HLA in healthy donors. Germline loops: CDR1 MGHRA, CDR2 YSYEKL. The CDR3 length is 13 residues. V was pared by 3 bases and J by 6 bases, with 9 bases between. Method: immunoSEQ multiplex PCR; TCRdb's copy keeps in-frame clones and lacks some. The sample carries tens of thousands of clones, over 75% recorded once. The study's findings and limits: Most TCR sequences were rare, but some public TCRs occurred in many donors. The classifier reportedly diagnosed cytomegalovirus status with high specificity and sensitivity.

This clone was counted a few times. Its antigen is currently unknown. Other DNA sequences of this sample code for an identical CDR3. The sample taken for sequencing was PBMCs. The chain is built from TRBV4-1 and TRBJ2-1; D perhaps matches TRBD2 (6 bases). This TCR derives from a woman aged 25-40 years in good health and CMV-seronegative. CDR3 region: CASSQDYSNEQFF. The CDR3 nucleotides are TGCGCCAGCAGCCAGGACTACAGCAATGAGCAGTTCTTC.